The 10 T cell receptor beta chains reported below all come from one sample, sequenced in a study of CD8+ T cells in alopecia areata. The treatment here: oral pan-JAK inhibitor, 5-10 mg twice daily. After isolation, RNA underwent reverse transcription to generate cDNA as the sequencing template. Assay: immunoSEQ multiplex PCR; the TCRdb copy retains only in-frame clones and omits some. The table shows 150,000 to 200,000 clones, with about two thirds occurring only once. The specimen comprised CD4+ T cells sorted from blood, sampled at week 4, from a patient treated with tofacitinib. The receptor source for this set is a human donor with alopecia areata.

A few counts support this clone. The rearrangement links TRBV30 to TRBJ1-2; D gene unclear. V lost 0 bases and J lost 3, with 11 bases in between. CDR1 is GTSNPN and CDR2 is SVGIG in the germline V gene (reference sequence). The CDR3 loop spans 14 amino acids. The CDR3 DNA reads as TGTGCCTGGAGTGTATTGTCCAGACACTATGGCTACACCTTC. Translation gives CAWSVLSRHYGYTF. Based on the CDR3 plus reference TRBV30 and TRBJ1-2, the full variable domain is SQTIHQWPATLVQPVGSPLSLECTVEGTSNPNLYWYRQAAGRGLQLLFYSVGIGQISSEVPQNLSASRPQDRQFILSSKKLLLSDSGFYLCAWSVLSRHYGYTFGSGTRLTVV.

This chain connects TRBV27 to TRBJ2-1; D call uncertain. V was clipped by 3 bases and J by 3 bases, with 9 bases between them. Germline CDR1 and CDR2: MNHEY and SMNVEV (reference sequence). The CDR3 consists of 14 residues. The CDR3 spells CASSFAQSYNEQFF. The CDR3 DNA sequence: TGTGCCAGCAGTTTCGCTCAGAGCTACAATGAGCAGTTCTTC.

This clone was counted between two and nine times. The rearrangement uses TRBV13 and TRBJ2-5; 10 nucleotides line up with TRBD2. Germline trimming cut 5 bases from V and 3 bases from J; bases unmatched to any gene: 9. The germline CDR1 and CDR2 sequences are PRHDT and FYEKMQ (reference sequence). This CDR3 has 16 amino acids. The CDR3 nucleotides read TGTGCCAGCAGCCTCAGCAGGACTAGCGGTAAAGAGACCCAGTACTTC. The encoded protein is CASSLSRTSGKETQYF.

This chain joins TRBV7-8 and TRBJ1-1; 7 nucleotides align to TRBD1. This CDR3 comprises 16 residues. Germline V gene data show CDR1 as SGHVS and CDR2 as FQNEAQ. Unmatched junction bases numbered 6, after V lost 0 bases and J lost 2 bases. CDR3: CASSLALAGGNTEAFF. The CDR3 nucleotides are TGTGCCAGCAGCTTAGCGCTGGCAGGGGGTAACACTGAAGCTTTCTTT. The full variable domain, rest sourced from reference TRBV7-8 and TRBJ1-1, is GAGVSQSPRYKVAKRGQDVALRCDPISGHVSLFWYQQALGQGPEFLTYFQNEAQLDKSGLPSDRFFAERPEGSVSTLKIQRTQQEDSAVYLCASSLALAGGNTEAFFGQGTRLTVV.

V and J are TRBV29-1 and TRBJ2-1, with 9 positions matching TRBD2. The V segment lost 1 base and the J segment 8 bases; nucleotides outside the gene matches: 6. Germline V gene sequence: CDR1 SQVTM, CDR2 ANQGSEA. The CDR3 is 14 residues long. DNA for the CDR3: TGCAGCGTTGAAGGAGGAGAGCGGGGGGATGAGCAGTTCTTC. Its protein product is CSVEGGERGDEQFF.

The chain joins TRBV29-1 to TRBJ2-3; perhaps TRBD2 as D (6 bases). V was clipped by 7 bases and J by 2 bases, with 13 bases between them. CDR3 length: 13 residues. Germline assignment: CDR1 SQVTM and CDR2 ANQGSEA. CDR3 sequence (DNA): TGCAGCGCCAGGAGGGAGCCCACAGATACGCAGTATTTT. Translated, it gives CSARREPTDTQYF.

The V call is TRBV4-3, the J call TRBJ2-3, with 11 bases lining up with TRBD2. The CDR3 consists of 17 residues. Germline V gives CDR1 LGHNA, CDR2 YSLEER. The J segment lost 2 bases and the V segment lost 1 base, leaving 5 bases of the junction unmatched. CDR3 protein: CASSQAPGLADTDTQYF. The CDR3 DNA reads TGCGCCAGCAGCCAAGCACCGGGACTAGCGGACACAGATACGCAGTATTTT.

The rearrangement joins TRBV29-1 to TRBJ2-2, with 9 nucleotides matching TRBD1. CDR1 SQVTM and CDR2 ANQGSEA come from the germline V gene. V was clipped by 3 bases and J by 1 base; unmatched bases: 9. This CDR3 contains 17 residues. The chain's CDR3 is CSVELWGQGRNTGELFF. The CDR3 DNA reads as TGCAGCGTTGAGCTCTGGGGACAGGGAAGGAACACCGGGGAGCTGTTTTTT.

This clone occurred once. The V call is TRBV4-1, the J call TRBJ2-7, with a tentative D call TRBD1 (6 bases). Germline V gene data show CDR1 as MGHRA and CDR2 as YSYEKL. The length of the CDR3 is 15 residues. V gave up 3 bases and J gave up 2 bases, with 14 bases separating them. CDR3 region: CASSHGQTVAYEQYF. The CDR3 nucleotides read TGCGCCAGCAGCCACGGACAGACAGTCGCCTACGAGCAGTACTTC.

Comment on this clone: The sample carries other DNA sequences with the same CDR3. This chain links TRBV9 with TRBJ2-7, with 8 bases matching TRBD1. The CDR3 length is 15 residues. Germline-derived CDR1 and CDR2 are SGDLS and YYNGEE. V lost 0 bases to trimming and J lost 0 bases; unmatched junction nucleotides: 2. CDR3 DNA: TGTGCCAGCAGCGTAGGGACAGGGAGCTCCTACGAGCAGTACTTC. Encoded protein: CASSVGTGSSYEQYF. The whole variable domain, filled in from reference TRBV9 and TRBJ2-7, reads DSGVTQTPKHLITATGQRVTLRCSPRSGDLSVYWYQQSLDQGLQFLIQYYNGEERAKGNILERFSAQQFPDLHSELNLSSLELGDSALYFCASSVGTGSSYEQYFGPGTRLTVT.